Below are 10 T cell receptor beta chains sequenced from a single sample in a study of read filtering for tumor transcriptome and immune sequencing. The library was built from 400 to 500 ng RNA with molecular barcoded adaptors for alpha/delta and beta/gamma chains. TCRdb recomputed calls from the reads with MiXCR, one row per CDR3 protein. This table has 93,000 or so distinct CDR3 sequences, around a fifth appearing once. Sequencing was done on a sample of a population of CD138-negative cells sorted from bone marrow. The receptors originated from a donor at least 40 years old with multiple myeloma.

In this sample, this clonotype turned up many times. The V gene is TRBV29-1, the J gene TRBJ1-1; a possible D gene is TRBD1 (5 bases). CDR3 length: 12 residues. Trimming stripped 6 bases from V and 3 bases from J, with 11 bases between. CDR1 is SQVTM, CDR2 ANQGSEA, per germline. Here the CDR3 reads CSVPREDTEAFF. The CDR3, as DNA: TGCAGCGTCCCCAGGGAGGACACTGAAGCTTTCTTT.

Note on this clonotype: A clone one base away is much larger, so this may be a read error. The rearrangement uses TRBV29-1 and TRBJ1-1; 8 nucleotides agree with TRBD1. The CDR3 is 13 residues long. The germline CDR1 and CDR2 sequences are SQVTM and ANQGSEA. The CDR3 nucleotides are TGCAGCACCACACCCCAGGGGGCTTTTGAAGCTCTCTTT. Its protein product is CSTTPQGAFEALF.

This clonotype was picked up a small number of times. The chain is built from TRBV20-1 and TRBJ2-7, with 8 bases that match TRBD1. CDR3 length equals 16 residues. The germline CDR1 and CDR2 sequences are DFQATT and SNEGSKA (reference sequence). With 5 bases clipped from V and 4 bases from J, the junction kept 16 bases outside the gene matches. The CDR3 reads CSAFTPGRGQGYEQYF. In DNA form, the CDR3 reads TGCAGTGCTTTCACCCCGGGCAGGGGGCAGGGATACGAGCAGTACTTC.

This clonotype was detected ten times or more. The rearrangement links TRBV27 to TRBJ1-2, with 9 nucleotides matching TRBD1. Germline CDR1 reads MNHEY; CDR2 reads SMNVEV (reference sequence). Trimming removed 2 bases from V and 1 base from J; junction bases left unmatched: 2. This CDR3 has 15 residues. The CDR3 sequence: CASSLRTGVNYGYTF. The CDR3 bases are TGTGCCAGCAGTTTACGGACAGGGGTTAACTATGGCTACACCTTC.

Comments on this clonotype: This may stem from a read error, because a much larger clone lies one nucleotide away. The V and J genes are TRBV29-1 and TRBJ2-3, with D uncertain. The CDR3 totals 12 residues. Trimming stripped 7 bases from V and 3 bases from J, with 11 bases between. Germline V gene lookup returns CDR1 SQVTM and CDR2 ANQGSEA. This CDR3 reads CSAVEETDTQYF. CDR3 nucleotides: TGCAGCGCTGTGGAAGAGACAGATACGCAGTATTTT.

For this clonotype: This may stem from a read error, because a much larger clone lies one nucleotide away. The conserved phenylalanine or tryptophan is not found at the CDR3 terminus, so this likely reflects a read error. The chain joins TRBV24-1 to TRBJ2-3, with 8 bases identical to TRBD1. With V trimmed by 7 bases and J by 6 bases, 5 bases remained unmatched. Per germline, CDR1 KGHDR and CDR2 SFDVKD. This CDR3 comprises 13 residues. CDR3 amino acids: CATRRQGTDTQYL. DNA of the CDR3: TGTGCCACCAGGAGACAGGGGACGGATACGCAGTATTTA.

In its sample, this clonotype was seen many times. The rearrangement links TRBV2 to TRBJ1-2; unclear D gene. The CDR3 contains 17 residues. Trimming removed 6 bases from V and 1 base from J, with 21 bases in between. CDR1 and CDR2 (germline): SNHLY, FYNNEI. In DNA form, the CDR3 reads TGTGCCAGCAGGAGGGCCGCCCTGACCAGAGTTAACTATGGCTACACCTTC. The encoded protein is CASRRAALTRVNYGYTF.

In this sample, this clonotype turned up a few times. Possible read error: a much larger clone is one base away. The chain links TRBV19 to TRBJ2-1; a possible D gene is TRBD1 (6 bases). CDR3 length: 15 amino acids. The V end lost 3 bases, the J end lost 8 bases, and 17 bases lay between the germline ends. Germline lookup yields CDR1 LNHDA and CDR2 SQIVND (reference sequence). The CDR3 bases are TGTGCCAGTAGTATCGCTAGGGTAGCAGGGGATGAGCAGTTCTTC. Translating gives CASSIARVAGDEQFF.

This clonotype was detected many times. V gene TRBV27 combines with J gene TRBJ1-6; 7 bases are a match to TRBD1. The CDR3 sequence is 18 residues long. Germline values: CDR1 MNHEY, CDR2 SMNVEV (reference sequence). J was trimmed by 6 bases and V by 4 bases; bases with no gene match: 15. The CDR3 DNA follows: TGTGCCAGCAGTTCATCTACAGACAGGGAGAGAGTTAATTCACCCCTCCACTTT. This encodes CASSSSTDRERVNSPLHF.

To note about this clonotype: With only one base between it and a far larger clone, this is likely a read error. The CDR3 bases are TGTGCCAGCAGTACGGACCGGCGCGTACTGTTTTTT. Its translation: CASSTDRRVLFF. The V call is TRBV6-1, the J call TRBJ1-4; the D is unclear. The length of the CDR3 is 12 residues. Germline loops: CDR1 MNHNS, CDR2 SASEGT. Trimming removed 5 bases at V and 13 bases at J, with 14 bases between.